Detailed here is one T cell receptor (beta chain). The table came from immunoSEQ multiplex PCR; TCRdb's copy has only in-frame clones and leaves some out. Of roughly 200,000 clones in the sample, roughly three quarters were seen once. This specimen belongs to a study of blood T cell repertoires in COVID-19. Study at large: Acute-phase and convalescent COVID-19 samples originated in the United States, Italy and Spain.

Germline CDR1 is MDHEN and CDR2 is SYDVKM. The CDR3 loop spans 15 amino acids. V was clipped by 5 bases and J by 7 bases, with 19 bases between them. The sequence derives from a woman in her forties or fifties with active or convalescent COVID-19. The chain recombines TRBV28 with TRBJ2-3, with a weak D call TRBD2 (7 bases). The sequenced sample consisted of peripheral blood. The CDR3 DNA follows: TGTGCCAGCAGTCCGGGGACTGGGGGGGCCCATACGCAGTATTTT. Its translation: CASSPGTGGAHTQYF.